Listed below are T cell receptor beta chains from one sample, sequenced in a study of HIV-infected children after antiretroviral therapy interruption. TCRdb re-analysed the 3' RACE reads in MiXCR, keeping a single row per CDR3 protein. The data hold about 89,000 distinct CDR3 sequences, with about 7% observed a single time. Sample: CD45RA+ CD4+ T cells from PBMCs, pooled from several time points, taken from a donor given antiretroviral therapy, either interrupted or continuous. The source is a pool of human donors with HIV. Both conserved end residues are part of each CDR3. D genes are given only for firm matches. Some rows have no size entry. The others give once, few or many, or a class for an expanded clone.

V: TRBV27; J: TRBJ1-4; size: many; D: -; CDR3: CASSRRGSEEKLFF; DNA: TGTGCCAGCAGCCGCAGGGGTTCGGAGGAAAAACTGTTTTTT
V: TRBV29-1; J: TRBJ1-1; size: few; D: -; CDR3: CSVRIIQNTEAFF; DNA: TGCAGCGTTCGAATAATACAGAACACTGAAGCTTTCTTT
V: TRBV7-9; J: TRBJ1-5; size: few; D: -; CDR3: CASSGAVVGNQPQHF; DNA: TGTGCCAGCAGTGGGGCAGTGGTGGGCAATCAGCCCCAGCATTTT
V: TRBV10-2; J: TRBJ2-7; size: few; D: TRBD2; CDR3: CASSLGLAGASSYEQYF; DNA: TGCGCCAGCAGTCTCGGACTAGCGGGGGCCAGCTCCTACGAGCAGTACTTC
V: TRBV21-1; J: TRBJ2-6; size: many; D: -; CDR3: CASSKGEGLFDSSNRMPGANVLTF; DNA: TGTGCCAGCAGCAAAGGGGAGGGGCTGTTCGACTCCTCAAACAGGATGCCCGGGGCCAACGTCCTGACTTTC
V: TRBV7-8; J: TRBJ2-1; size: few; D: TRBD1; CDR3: CASRWGQDVGEQFF; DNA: TGTGCCAGCAGATGGGGACAGGACGTGGGTGAGCAGTTCTTC
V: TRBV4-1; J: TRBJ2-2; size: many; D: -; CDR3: CASSQDGGPATGELFF; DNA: TGCGCCAGCAGCCAAGACGGGGGCCCGGCGACCGGGGAGCTGTTTTTT
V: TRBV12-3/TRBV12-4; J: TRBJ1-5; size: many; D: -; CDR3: CASSLNTYQPQHF; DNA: TGTGCCAGCAGTTTAAACACCTATCAGCCCCAGCATTTT
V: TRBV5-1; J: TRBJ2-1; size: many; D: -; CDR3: CASSSMRAYNEQFF; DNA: TGCGCCAGCAGCTCGATGCGCGCCTACAATGAGCAGTTCTTC
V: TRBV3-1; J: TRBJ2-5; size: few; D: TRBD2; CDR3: CASSLTGLAGGAETQYF; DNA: TGTGCCAGCAGCCTGACAGGACTAGCGGGGGGGGCGGAGACCCAGTACTTC
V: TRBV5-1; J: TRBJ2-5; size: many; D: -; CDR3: CASSGLQETQYF; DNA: TGCGCCAGCAGCGGACTACAAGAGACCCAGTACTTC
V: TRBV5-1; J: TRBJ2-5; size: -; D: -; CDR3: CASSRSDSQSF; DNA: TGCGCCAGCAGTCGTTCGGACAGTCAGTCCTTC
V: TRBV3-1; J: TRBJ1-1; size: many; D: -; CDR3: CASSRWRTERGTEAFF; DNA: TGTGCCAGCAGCCGTTGGCGCACAGAACGAGGCACTGAAGCTTTCTTT
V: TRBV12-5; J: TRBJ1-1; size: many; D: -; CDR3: CASGLDRSNTEAFF; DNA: TGTGCTAGTGGTTTGGATCGATCGAACACTGAAGCTTTCTTT
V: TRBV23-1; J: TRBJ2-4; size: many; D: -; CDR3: CSSSQTGGNTLYF; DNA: TGCTCCAGCAGTCAAACTGGGGGAAACACCTTGTACTTT
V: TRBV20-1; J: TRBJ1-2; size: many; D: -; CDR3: CSATFTGVSYWTF; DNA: TGCAGTGCTACCTTTACCGGGGTATCATATTGGACCTTC
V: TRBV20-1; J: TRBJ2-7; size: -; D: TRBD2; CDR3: CSANPGTSGYEQYF; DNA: TGCAGTGCCAACCCCGGGACTAGCGGCTACGAGCAGTACTTC
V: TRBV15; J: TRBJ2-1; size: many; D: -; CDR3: CATSVRDWDNEQFF; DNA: TGTGCCACCAGCGTCCGGGACTGGGACAATGAGCAGTTCTTC
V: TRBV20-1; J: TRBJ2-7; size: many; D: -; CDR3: CSARKTAGYEQYF; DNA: TGCAGTGCTAGGAAGACAGCCGGTTACGAGCAGTACTTC
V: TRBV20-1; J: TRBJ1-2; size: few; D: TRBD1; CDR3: CSARDRREIGYTF; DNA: TGCAGTGCTCGGGACAGGAGGGAGATCGGCTACACCTTC
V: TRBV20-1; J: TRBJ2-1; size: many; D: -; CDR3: CSARDSRDSSYNEQFF; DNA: TGCAGTGCTAGAGATAGTCGGGATAGCTCCTACAATGAGCAGTTCTTC
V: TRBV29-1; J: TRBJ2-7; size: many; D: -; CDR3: CATTGRFLNEQYF; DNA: TGCGCGACAACAGGGCGATTTCTTAACGAGCAGTACTTC
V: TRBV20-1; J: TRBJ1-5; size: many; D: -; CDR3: CSASARVSNQPQHF; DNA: TGCAGTGCTAGCGCTCGGGTTAGCAATCAGCCCCAGCATTTT
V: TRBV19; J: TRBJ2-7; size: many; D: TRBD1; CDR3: CASSIAGGDEQYF; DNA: TGTGCCAGTAGTATAGCAGGGGGCGACGAGCAGTACTTC
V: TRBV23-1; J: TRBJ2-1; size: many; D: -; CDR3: CASSQPTREGEGQFF; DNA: TGCGCCAGCAGTCAACCCACCAGAGAGGGGGAAGGGCAGTTCTTC
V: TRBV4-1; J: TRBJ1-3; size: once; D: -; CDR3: CASSQQPSGNTIYF; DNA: TGCGCCAGCAGCCAACAACCGTCTGGAAACACCATATATTTT
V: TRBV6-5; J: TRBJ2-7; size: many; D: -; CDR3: CASRSGYEQYF; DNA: TGTGCCAGCAGATCGGGTTACGAGCAGTACTTC
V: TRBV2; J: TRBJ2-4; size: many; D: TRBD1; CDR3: CASSERLGQGTRGDIQYF; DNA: TGTGCCAGCAGTGAGAGATTGGGACAGGGTACCCGAGGCGACATTCAGTACTTC
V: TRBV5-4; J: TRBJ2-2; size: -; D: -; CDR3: CASSLDLTGLNTGELFF; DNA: TGTGCCAGCAGCTTGGATCTAACCGGTTTGAACACCGGGGAGCTGTTTTTT
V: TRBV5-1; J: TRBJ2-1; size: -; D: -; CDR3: CASSFMQGGSSYNEQFF; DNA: TGCGCCAGCAGCTTCATGCAGGGGGGAAGCTCCTACAATGAGCAGTTCTTC
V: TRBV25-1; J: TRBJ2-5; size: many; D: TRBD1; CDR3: CASSEYATGGETQYF; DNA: TGTGCCAGCAGTGAATACGCGACAGGGGGGGAGACCCAGTACTTC
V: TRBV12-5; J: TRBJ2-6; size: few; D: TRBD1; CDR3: CASGTGGAGANVLTF; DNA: TGTGCTAGTGGAACAGGGGGCGCTGGGGCCAACGTCCTGACTTTC